This T cell receptor beta chain was profiled in a study of CD8+ T cells in alopecia areata. Overall study context: Twice a day, 5 to 10 mg of oral tofacitinib was administered to treated patients. Study-wide results and caveats: Scalp lesions, especially in alopecia totalis/universalis, had higher clonality than normal scalp.

Details on this clone: Its antigen is still unknown. Given a much more abundant clone one base away, this may be a read error.

Trimming pared 0 bases from V and 2 bases from J, leaving 1 base between. This CDR3 is 12 amino acids long. Per the germline V gene, CDR1 is SGHNT and CDR2 is YYREEE (reference sequence). It was cDNA, reverse transcribed from extracted RNA, that served as the sequencing template. Repertoires were generated with immunoSEQ multiplex PCR, while TCRdb's copy carries only in-frame clones and drops some. The sample consists of some 210,000 clones, around 62% of them appearing once. The sorting of PBMCs gave CD4+ and CD8+ T cells. This TCR was recovered from a human donor with alopecia areata. The starting material was CD4+ T cells sorted from blood, obtained at week 0. The gene calls are TRBV5-4 and TRBJ2-3; D is unresolved. The CDR3 here is CASSLATDTQYF. Here the CDR3 DNA reads TGTGCCAGCAGCTTGGCCACAGATACGCAGTATTTT.